This TCR beta chain was identified in a study of blood T cell repertoires in COVID-19. Study-level background: T cells, B-cell-depleted T cells, or PBMCs supplied cDNA or gDNA.

Libraries were prepared by immunoSEQ multiplex PCR; TCRdb keeps only in-frame clonotypes and omits some of them. The sample consists of a few hundred thousand clones, under 90% of them appearing once. Cohorts were based on clinical histories the participants reported. Donors in Cohort 3 counted as recovered after two negative PCRs, clearance, or symptom resolution. CDR1 and CDR2 (germline): LNHDA, SQIVND (reference sequence). This CDR3 is built from 13 residues. The V gene lost 5 bases and the J gene lost 3 bases, with 10 bases spanning the gap. The origin of this receptor is a man younger than 40 who had recovered from COVID-19. Sequenced input: PBMCs or T cells enriched from blood (not recorded which). The chain joins TRBV19 to TRBJ1-2, with a weak D call TRBD1 (5 bases). CDR3 sequence (DNA): TGTGCCAGTAGTTTGGACACTCACTATGGCTACACCTTC. Protein sequence: CASSLDTHYGYTF. Full variable domain (remainder filled in from reference TRBV19 and TRBJ1-2): DGGITQSPKYLFRKEGQNVTLSCEQNLNHDAMYWYRQDPGQGLRLIYYSQIVNDFQKGDIAEGYSVSREKKESFPLTVTSAQKNPTAFYLCASSLDTHYGYTFGSGTRLTVV.